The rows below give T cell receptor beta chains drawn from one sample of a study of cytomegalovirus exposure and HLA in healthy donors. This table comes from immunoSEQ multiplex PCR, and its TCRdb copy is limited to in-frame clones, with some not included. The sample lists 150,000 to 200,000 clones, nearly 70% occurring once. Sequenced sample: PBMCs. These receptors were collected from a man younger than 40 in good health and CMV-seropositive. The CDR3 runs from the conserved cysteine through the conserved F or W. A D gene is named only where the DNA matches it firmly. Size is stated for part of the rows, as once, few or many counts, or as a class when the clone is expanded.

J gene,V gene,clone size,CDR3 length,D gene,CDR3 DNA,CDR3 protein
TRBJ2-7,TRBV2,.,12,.,TGTGCCAGTACCAGGGATACCTACGAGCAGTACTTC,CASTRDTYEQYF
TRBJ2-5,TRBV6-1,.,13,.,TGTGCCAGCAGTGATCTGCTCGAGGGGACCCAGTACTTC,CASSDLLEGTQYF
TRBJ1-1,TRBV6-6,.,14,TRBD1,TGTGCCAGCAGTCTTCCCACAGGGGTAACTGAAGCTTTCTTT,CASSLPTGVTEAFF
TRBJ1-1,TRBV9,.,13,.,TGTGCCAGCAGTGGGGCCACGAACACTGAAGCTTTCTTT,CASSGATNTEAFF
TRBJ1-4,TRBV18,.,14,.,TGTGCCAGCTCAGTTTATAGCTATAATGAAAAACTGTTTTTT,CASSVYSYNEKLFF
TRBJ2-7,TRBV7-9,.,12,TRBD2,TGTGCCAGCAGCTTAAGGGCTAGCGGGCTGTACTTC,CASSLRASGLYF
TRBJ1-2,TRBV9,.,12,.,TGTGCCAGCAGCGAGGACAGCTATGGCTACACCTTC,CASSEDSYGYTF
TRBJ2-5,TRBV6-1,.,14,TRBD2,TGTGCCAGCAGTGAACGTAGCGGGGAAGAGACCCAGTACTTC,CASSERSGEETQYF
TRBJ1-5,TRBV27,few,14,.,TGTGCCAGCAGTTTCGGGGATTCGGGGCAGCCCCAGCATTTT,CASSFGDSGQPQHF
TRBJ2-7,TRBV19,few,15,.,TGTGCCAGTAGCCCCCGGGCACAGGGAACCTACGAGCAGTACTTC,CASSPRAQGTYEQYF
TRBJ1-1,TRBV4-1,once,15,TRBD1,TGCGCCAGCAGCCCGGAACAGGGGTTGAACACTGAAGCTTTCTTT,CASSPEQGLNTEAFF
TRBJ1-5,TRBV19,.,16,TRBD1,TGTGCCAGTAGTATAGGGGGGACAGGGGGCACTCAGTCCCAGCATTTT,CASSIGGTGGTQSQHF
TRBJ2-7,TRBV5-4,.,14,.,TGTGCCAGCAGCGCCGCTAGCGCGCCCTACGAGCAGTACTTC,CASSAASAPYEQYF
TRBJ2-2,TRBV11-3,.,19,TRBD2,TGTGCCAGCAGCTCCGGGTGGAAGGTAGCGGGAGGGAACACCGGGGAGCTGTTTTTT,CASSSGWKVAGGNTGELFF
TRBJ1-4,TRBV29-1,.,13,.,TGCAGCGTCGGTCGGACGGGAAATGAAAAACTGTTTTTT,CSVGRTGNEKLFF
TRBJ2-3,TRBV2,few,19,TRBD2,TGTGCCAGCAGCGCCGGGACTAGCGGGAGTACTCCCTCACGCAATACGCAGTATTTT,CASSAGTSGSTPSRNTQYF
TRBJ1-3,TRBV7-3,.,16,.,TGTGCCAGCAGCTTATATCCAGGGGATACTGGAAACACCATATATTTT,CASSLYPGDTGNTIYF
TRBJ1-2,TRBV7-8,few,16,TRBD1,TGTGCCAGCAGCTTAGAAGAAGGGGGCCCCTCCGGGGGCTACACCTTC,CASSLEEGGPSGGYTF
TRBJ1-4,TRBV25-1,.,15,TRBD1,TGTGCCAGCAGTGAACTACAGGGGAAAGATGAAAAACTGTTTTTT,CASSELQGKDEKLFF
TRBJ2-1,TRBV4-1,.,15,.,TGCGCCAGCAGCCAAGATCGTGCAGGCCACAATGAGCAGTTCTTC,CASSQDRAGHNEQFF